These T cell receptor beta chains were read from a single sample in a study of blood T cell repertoires in COVID-19. The data were produced by immunoSEQ multiplex PCR, yet TCRdb's version contains in-frame clones alone and is incomplete. The sample comprises 150,000 to 200,000 clones, about four fifths of which are singletons, and around 3.7% rests with the top ten. Source material: PBMCs or T cells enriched from blood (not recorded which). These receptors were obtained from a woman aged 60-70 years who had recovered from COVID-19. Each CDR3 is given with its conserved first and last residue. D genes are given only for firm matches. Not all rows give a size; the values are once, few, many and, for expanded clones, a class.

CASRGRGLDSYNEQFF	TGTGCCAGCAGGGGTAGGGGGCTTGACTCCTACAATGAGCAGTTCTTC	TRBD1	TRBV2	TRBJ2-1	NA
CASSLRGSTDTQYF	TGTGCCAGTAGTCTACGGGGGAGCACAGATACGCAGTATTTT	NA	TRBV19	TRBJ2-3	NA
CASSQAEGSYEQYF	TGCGCCAGCAGCCAAGCTGAGGGTTCTTACGAGCAGTACTTC	NA	TRBV4-1	TRBJ2-7	once
CASLRVRPYTF	TGTGCCTCCCTCAGGGTTCGTCCCTACACCTTC	NA	TRBV10-3	TRBJ1-2	NA
CAWSGGPNQPQHF	TGTGCCTGGTCAGGGGGCCCCAATCAGCCCCAGCATTTT	TRBD1	TRBV30	TRBJ1-5	NA
CASSGWDRVYEQYF	TGTGCCAGCAGTGGCTGGGACAGGGTCTACGAGCAGTACTTC	TRBD1	TRBV2	TRBJ2-7	NA
CASIRDRVNTEAFF	TGTGCCAGCATCAGGGACAGGGTGAACACTGAAGCTTTCTTT	TRBD1	TRBV27	TRBJ1-1	NA
CASSRRTGGTEAFF	TGCGCCAGCAGCCGGAGGACAGGGGGCACTGAAGCTTTCTTT	TRBD1	TRBV5-1	TRBJ1-1	few
CASGGVDGANVLTF	TGCGCCAGCGGAGGGGTGGATGGGGCCAACGTCCTGACTTTC	NA	TRBV10-2	TRBJ2-6	NA
CASSGGTGGGPEAFF	TGTGCCAGCAGCGGTGGGACAGGGGGAGGACCTGAAGCTTTCTTT	TRBD1	TRBV7-9	TRBJ1-1	NA
CSASITSGGSDTQYF	TGCAGTGCTAGTATTACTAGCGGGGGATCAGATACGCAGTATTTT	TRBD2	TRBV20-1	TRBJ2-3	NA
CASLLRGTDTQYF	TGCGCCAGCTTACTCAGGGGCACAGATACGCAGTATTTT	NA	TRBV10-2	TRBJ2-3	NA
CASSLSPPGQGTYEQYF	TGTGCCAGCAGCCTTTCCCCCCCGGGACAGGGGACGTACGAGCAGTACTTC	TRBD1	TRBV7-9	TRBJ2-7	NA
CASSAGTAPGLAKNIQYF	TGTGCCAGCAGTGCCGGGACAGCCCCAGGACTAGCCAAAAACATTCAGTACTTC	TRBD1	TRBV6-1	TRBJ2-4	NA
CASSQDSGGGYEQYF	TGTGCCAGCAGCCAAGACAGCGGGGGTGGGTACGAGCAGTACTTC	TRBD2	TRBV4-2	TRBJ2-7	once
CASSLRQWTYGYTF	TGTGCCAGCAGTTTACGGCAGTGGACATATGGCTACACCTTC	NA	TRBV27	TRBJ1-2	NA
CASSLETSGGATDTQYF	TGTGCCAGCAGCTTAGAAACTAGCGGGGGGGCCACAGATACGCAGTATTTT	TRBD2	TRBV7-2	TRBJ2-3	few
CASSQQQGAANYGYTF	TGCGCCAGCAGCCAACAACAGGGGGCTGCTAACTATGGCTACACCTTC	TRBD1	TRBV4-1	TRBJ1-2	NA
CASSRDTGGHKNIQYF	TGTGCCAGCAGTCGCGACACAGGGGGACACAAAAACATTCAGTACTTC	TRBD1	TRBV7-3	TRBJ2-4	NA
CASSSRTGFNIQYF	TGTGCCAGCAGCTCCCGGACAGGGTTCAACATTCAGTACTTC	TRBD1	TRBV5-5	TRBJ2-4	once
CASSLSPHSDLYTEAFF	TGCGCCAGCAGCTTGTCGCCCCACTCTGATCTTTACACTGAAGCTTTCTTT	NA	TRBV5-1	TRBJ1-1	NA
CASSPAGLQETQYF	TGTGCCAGCAGCCCGGCCGGGTTACAAGAGACCCAGTACTTC	NA	TRBV3-1/TRBV3-2	TRBJ2-5	NA